This T cell receptor beta chain was captured in a study of PD-L1 blockade in urothelial cancer. The overall study: Patients' atezolizumab regimen, 1,200 mg intravenously every 3 weeks, began in the mid-2010s. Counts from blood samples showed a median of around 150,000 T cells.

Generated by immunoSEQ multiplex PCR, the TCRdb table keeps only in-frame clones and is missing some. The sample yields around 130,000 clones, approximately 84% seen once. Time point of the sample: pretreatment peripheral blood. Sample numbers ranged from 1 to 8 per patient, encompassing pretreatment and on-treatment collections. CDR3 length: 16 residues. Deletions cut 2 bases from V and 0 bases from J, with 13 bases between. Germline loops: CDR1 MNHEY, CDR2 SMNVEV (reference sequence). The chain couples TRBV27 to TRBJ1-1, with D possibly being TRBD1 (6 bases). Sequenced here: PBMCs, sampled around atezolizumab (anti-PD-L1) treatment. This receptor was taken from a man aged 50 to 59 with urothelial cancer. DNA for the CDR3: TGTGCCAGCAGTTTACTTCCTCAGGGGATGAACACTGAAGCTTTCTTT. Translating gives CASSLLPQGMNTEAFF.